Listed below are T cell receptor beta chains from one sample, sequenced in a study of CD8 T cells in ankylosing spondylitis. MiXCR, applied by TCRdb to the 5' RACE reads, yields one record per CDR3 protein. Among roughly 300,000 distinct CDR3 sequences, less than 10% were seen once, and the ten largest hold about 14%. Source material: blood, either unsorted or a sorted T cell fraction (not recorded which). These receptors were collected from a male donor with ankylosing spondylitis. CDR3s include the opening cysteine and the closing phenylalanine or tryptophan. A D gene is named only where the DNA matches it firmly. Rows may omit the clone size; those that give it use once, few, many or a size class.

many TRBJ1-2 TRBD1 TRBV25-1 CASRGGQGIYGYTF TGTGCCAGCAGAGGGGGACAGGGAATCTATGGCTACACCTTC
NA TRBJ2-3 NA TRBV10-2 CASCLAPGQRTSTDTQYF TGTGCCAGCTGTTTAGCACCCGGACAGCGGACTAGCACAGATACGCAGTATTTT
many TRBJ2-1 TRBD1 TRBV6-2/TRBV6-3 CASSYSSTGGISYNEQFF TGTGCCAGCAGTTACTCTTCGACAGGGGGCATCTCCTACAATGAGCAGTTCTTC
NA TRBJ2-6 TRBD1 TRBV6-5 CASSYWQGAAGANVLTF TGTGCCAGCAGTTACTGGCAGGGGGCGGCCGGGGCCAACGTCCTGACTTTC
few TRBJ2-7 TRBD1 TRBV19 CASSIHGQGTYEQYF TGTGCCAGTAGTATCCATGGACAGGGAACCTACGAGCAGTACTTC
many TRBJ2-6 NA TRBV12-3/TRBV12-4 CASSPGGAGANVLTF TGTGCCAGCAGCCCCGGAGGAGCTGGGGCCAACGTCCTGACTTTC
few TRBJ2-4 NA TRBV27 CASSLAPGPKNIQYF TGTGCCAGCAGTTTAGCCCCAGGACCGAAAAACATTCAGTACTTC
many TRBJ2-3 NA TRBV27 CASSQFRDGGQYF TGTGCCAGCAGTCAGTTCCGGGACGGGGGGCAGTATTTT
few TRBJ2-1 TRBD1 TRBV11-3 CASIGGAGGSYNEQFF TGTGCCAGCATTGGGGGAGCAGGGGGTTCCTACAATGAGCAGTTCTTC
NA TRBJ2-5 TRBD1 TRBV4-2 CASGRQGRETQYF TGTGCCAGCGGTCGACAGGGAAGGGAGACCCAGTACTTC
few TRBJ2-3 TRBD2 TRBV7-2 CASSLGLAERLDTQYF TGTGCCAGCAGCTTAGGACTAGCGGAGCGGTTAGATACGCAGTATTTT
NA TRBJ2-2 TRBD2 TRBV12-3/TRBV12-4 CASSLEAGGHGELFF TGTGCCAGCAGTTTAGAGGCGGGAGGACACGGGGAGCTGTTTTTT
many TRBJ2-1 NA TRBV20-1 CSAGVMREDEQFF TGCAGTGCTGGGGTTATGAGGGAGGATGAGCAGTTCTTC
few TRBJ1-4 TRBD1 TRBV5-1 CASSFIPPGQANEKLFF TGCGCCAGCAGCTTTATACCCCCGGGACAGGCTAATGAAAAACTGTTTTTT
NA TRBJ1-1 TRBD1 TRBV7-8 CASSTRQGLWTEAFF TGTGCCAGCAGCACCAGACAGGGGTTATGGACTGAAGCTTTCTTT
NA TRBJ2-2 NA TRBV20-1 CSARAYRATGELFF TGCAGTGCTCGCGCCTACAGGGCCACCGGGGAGCTGTTTTTT
NA TRBJ2-1 TRBD2 TRBV12-3/TRBV12-4 CASRPHRLAYNEQFF TGTGCCAGCAGGCCCCATCGACTAGCTTACAATGAGCAGTTCTTC
NA TRBJ2-2 NA TRBV29-1 CSGTWGGELFF TGCAGCGGAACCTGGGGCGGGGAGCTGTTTTTT
NA TRBJ2-5 NA TRBV5-5 CASSRGPDDWETQYF TGTGCCAGCAGCCGGGGACCCGATGACTGGGAGACCCAGTACTTC
many TRBJ2-5 NA TRBV7-2 CASSSRLTSNQETQYF TGTGCCAGCAGCTCGAGGCTGACTTCCAACCAAGAGACCCAGTACTTC
many TRBJ2-1 NA TRBV29-1 CSVSGEDLQFF TGCAGCGTTTCGGGGGAGGACCTTCAGTTCTTC
few TRBJ2-7 TRBD2 TRBV27 CASSRGTSDTYEQYF TGTGCCAGCAGCCGGGGGACTAGCGATACCTACGAGCAGTACTTC